These 21 T cell receptor beta chains were sequenced from one sample in a study of blood T cells in healthy people across ages. With a J-beta primer mix and a sample-barcoded 5' primer, a second PCR ran about 7 to 12 cycles. TCRdb re-called the 5' RACE reads with MiXCR, one entry per CDR3 protein. This sample has some 900,000 distinct CDR3 sequences; about 48% occur once, and the top ten carry 13%. Material for sequencing was blood. The receptor source for this set is a man aged 25 to 45 in good health.

The chain combines TRBV29-1 with TRBJ1-1, with a tentative D call TRBD1 (6 bases). Trimming shortened V by 7 bases and J by 0 bases, and 12 bases separated the two germline ends. Germline CDR1 and CDR2: SQVTM and ANQGSEA. This CDR3 contains 13 residues. CDR3 nucleotides: TGCAGCGCTGGACAGACCATGAACACTGAAGCTTTCTTT. It encodes CSAGQTMNTEAFF.

This rearrangement joins TRBV7-9 to TRBJ1-1; maybe TRBD1 (6 bases). There are 15 residues in the CDR3. V lost 5 bases and J lost 3, with 16 bases in between. Germline values: CDR1 SEHNR, CDR2 FQNEAQ (reference sequence). CDR3 nucleotides: TGTGCCAGCAGCCTTCGGGGGGACAAAGACACTGAAGCTTTCTTT. Translated: CASSLRGDKDTEAFF.

This clonotype was seen many times. A read error may be the cause here, since a much bigger clone is one base away. The chain is built from TRBV29-1 and TRBJ2-1, with D possibly TRBD2 on 7 matching bases. CDR3 size: 21 residues. Trimming removed 5 bases from V and 1 base from J, with 33 bases in between. Germline V gene sequence: CDR1 SQVTM, CDR2 ANQGSEA. CDR3 sequence: CSVRRSEVLGGIRGSYNEQFF. The CDR3 nucleotides are TGCAGCGTTAGAAGGAGTGAGGTGTTGGGGGGGATAAGGGGGTCCTACAATGAGCAGTTCTTC.

The J gene is TRBJ2-1, the V gene TRBV29-1, with 9 bases identical to TRBD2. The CDR3 covers 12 residues. With 3 bases clipped from V and 15 bases from J, the junction kept 9 bases outside the gene matches. The V gene's germline CDR1 is SQVTM and CDR2 ANQGSEA. This chain's CDR3 is CSVEASGVSRFF. The CDR3 DNA follows: TGCAGCGTTGAGGCTAGCGGGGTTAGTCGGTTCTTC.

The genes are TRBV5-6 and TRBJ2-5; TRBD1 or TRBD2 may be the D gene (5 bases each). V lost 4 bases and J lost 5, with 18 bases in between. Germline V gives CDR1 SGHDT, CDR2 YYEEEE. CDR3 length equals 15 residues. CDR3 region: CASSQRDGFRETQYF. The CDR3 DNA sequence: TGTGCCAGCAGCCAAAGGGACGGCTTCAGGGAGACCCAGTACTTC.

The V call is TRBV12-3 or TRBV12-4, the J call TRBJ2-1; possibly TRBD2 for D (6 bases). V gave up 7 bases and J gave up 4 bases, with 14 bases separating them. The CDR3 runs to 14 residues. The CDR3 nucleotides are TGTGCCAGCAACTTGGAACGGGGGTACAATGAGCAGTTCTTC. As protein: CASNLERGYNEQFF.

This chain links TRBV4-3 with TRBJ2-1; D is ambiguous. V lost 0 bases to trimming and J lost 3 bases, with 9 bases between them. Germline loops: CDR1 LGHNA, CDR2 YSLEER. The CDR3 has 15 amino acids. CDR3 residues: CASSQEQLDYNEQFF. The DNA for the CDR3 is TGCGCCAGCAGCCAAGAACAGCTTGACTACAATGAGCAGTTCTTC.

The rearrangement uses TRBV6-5 and TRBJ2-7, with 7 nucleotides matching TRBD2. J gave up 1 base and V 4 bases, and 7 bases lay outside the gene matches. Germline assignment: CDR1 MNHEY and CDR2 SVGAGI. CDR3 size: 15 residues. CDR3: CASSSGGGKSYEQYF. CDR3 coding DNA: TGTGCCAGCAGTTCCGGCGGGGGTAAGTCCTACGAGCAGTACTTC.

A few counts support this clonotype. V is TRBV7-2 and J is TRBJ2-3; D might be TRBD1 (6 bases). This CDR3 has 16 residues. V was shortened by 5 bases and J by 2 bases, with 17 bases between the two germline ends. Germline V gene sequence: CDR1 SGHTA, CDR2 FQGNSA. Here the CDR3 DNA reads TGTGCCAGCAGCCCTGATGTTCCAGGGGTCACAGATACGCAGTATTTT. Its translation is CASSPDVPGVTDTQYF.

The J gene is TRBJ2-1, the V gene TRBV29-1; 7 nucleotides align to TRBD2. The germline V gene encodes CDR1 SQVTM and CDR2 ANQGSEA. Trimming cost V 7 bases and J 0 bases; bases outside gene matches: 30. The CDR3 is 22 residues long. CDR3 DNA sequence: TGCAGCGGCCTGGAGGCAGCGGGATGGCCCTGGTCCGACCGCTTCTCCTACAATGAGCAGTTCTTC. It codes for CSGLEAAGWPWSDRFSYNEQFF.

This chain joins TRBV12-3 or TRBV12-4 and TRBJ1-2; the D is unclear. This CDR3 spans 12 amino acids. Trimming stripped 7 bases from V and 4 bases from J, with 10 bases between. CDR3 protein: CASTPESYGYTF. Here the CDR3 DNA reads TGTGCCAGCACCCCAGAGAGCTATGGCTACACCTTC.

CDR3: CASSQLGGPYEQYF. The CDR3 coding sequence is TGCGCCAGCAGCCAATTAGGGGGGCCGTACGAGCAGTACTTC. The V call is TRBV4-3, the J call TRBJ2-7; D may correspond to TRBD1 or TRBD2 (6 bases each). CDR3 length equals 14 residues. The V and J ends lost 2 bases and 4 bases respectively, with 12 bases between them. The germline V gene has CDR1 LGHNA and CDR2 YSLEER.

The chain recombines TRBV7-9 with TRBJ2-7; TRBD2 agrees at 14 bases. The last part of the DNA fits TRBJ2-5 better; the J call may be wrong. CDR3 length: 16 residues. Germline CDR1 reads SEHNR; CDR2 reads FQNEAQ (reference sequence). DNA for the CDR3: TGTGCCAGCAGCAGCAGACTAGCGGGGGGGCCTGAGACCCAGTACTTC. Encoded protein: CASSSRLAGGPETQYF.

The CDR3 DNA reads TGCAGTGCTAGAGGCCAGGAAAGGACCGAATATAGCAATCAGCCCCAGCATTTT. This translates into CSARGQERTEYSNQPQHF. V usage is TRBV20-1 and J usage is TRBJ1-5, with D unclear. The CDR3 is made up of 18 amino acids. Per germline, CDR1 DFQATT and CDR2 SNEGSKA (reference sequence). Deletions cut 1 base from V and 0 bases from J, with 19 bases between.

The sample holds many counts of this clonotype. The CDR3 is CASSQEPTVGLAFEQYF. The DNA for the CDR3 is TGTGCCAGCAGCCAAGAGCCCACCGTGGGACTAGCGTTCGAGCAGTACTTC. The chain has TRBV4-2 and TRBJ2-7; 10 positions match TRBD2. V lost 0 bases to trimming and J lost 6 bases; unmatched junction nucleotides: 11. The CDR3 sequence is 17 residues long. Germline assignment: CDR1 LGHNA and CDR2 YNFKEQ.

This clonotype was recorded at least ten times. The CDR3: CATSDGGQGRSEQYF. DNA of the CDR3: TGTGCCACCAGTGATGGGGGACAGGGAAGGAGCGAGCAGTACTTC. V is TRBV24-1 and J is TRBJ2-7; 9 bases match TRBD1. Germline V CDR1 and CDR2: KGHDR, SFDVKD. There are 15 residues in the CDR3. V dropped 3 bases and J dropped 6; count of bases not matched to a gene: 8.

The genes are TRBV5-4 and TRBJ2-3, with TRBD2 identical over 13 bases. This CDR3 has 17 amino acids. Germline V gene data show CDR1 as SGHNT and CDR2 as YYREEE (reference sequence). Trimming removed 8 bases from V and 0 bases from J; junction bases left unmatched: 9. Written as DNA, the CDR3 is TGTGCCAGTTCGCCGGGGACTAGCGGGATTAGCACAGATACGCAGTATTTT. Protein sequence: CASSPGTSGISTDTQYF.

This chain connects TRBV6-1 to TRBJ1-5, with 9 bases that match TRBD1. Per germline, CDR1 MNHNS and CDR2 SASEGT. The length of the CDR3 is 18 residues. V lost 2 bases, J lost 1 base, and 9 bases stayed unmatched. CDR3 in amino acids: CASSEQDRGFESNQPQHF. In DNA, the CDR3 is TGTGCCAGCAGTGAACAGGACAGGGGATTCGAAAGCAATCAGCCCCAGCATTTT.

V and J are TRBV11-3 and TRBJ2-5; D not resolved. V was trimmed by 0 bases and J by 4 bases, leaving 15 bases between them. Germline V gene lookup returns CDR1 SGHNT and CDR2 YENEEA. This CDR3 is built from 16 residues. For the CDR3, the DNA is TGTGCCAGCAGCTTAGATGGGTCTGGAGAAGGAGAGACCCAGTACTTC. As protein: CASSLDGSGEGETQYF.

This clonotype has a handful of counts. V usage is TRBV20-1 and J usage is TRBJ1-2; D not certain. The germline gives CDR1 DFQATT, CDR2 SNEGSKA (reference sequence). The CDR3 runs 12 residues. Trimming removed 4 bases from V and 3 bases from J, with 9 bases in between. The CDR3 coding sequence is TGCAGTGCTAAGGGCGGCGACTATGGCTACACCTTC. Amino acids: CSAKGGDYGYTF.

The chain recombines TRBV2 with TRBJ2-3; D perhaps matches TRBD2 (6 bases). V dropped 11 bases and J dropped 5 bases, with 26 bases sitting between them. The CDR3 covers 16 residues. Per the germline V gene, CDR1 is SNHLY and CDR2 is FYNNEI. The DNA of the CDR3 is TGTGCCCTCCCAGGCGGGGCACGGGGCAGGGTAGATACGCAGTATTTT. Translation gives CALPGGARGRVDTQYF. Full variable domain (remainder filled in from reference TRBV2 and TRBJ2-3): EPEVTQTPSHQVTQMGQEVILRCVPISNHLYFYWYRQILGQKVEFLVSFYNNEISEKSEIFDDQFSVERPDGSNFTLKIRSTKLEDSAMYFCALPGGARGRVDTQYFGPGTRLTVL.